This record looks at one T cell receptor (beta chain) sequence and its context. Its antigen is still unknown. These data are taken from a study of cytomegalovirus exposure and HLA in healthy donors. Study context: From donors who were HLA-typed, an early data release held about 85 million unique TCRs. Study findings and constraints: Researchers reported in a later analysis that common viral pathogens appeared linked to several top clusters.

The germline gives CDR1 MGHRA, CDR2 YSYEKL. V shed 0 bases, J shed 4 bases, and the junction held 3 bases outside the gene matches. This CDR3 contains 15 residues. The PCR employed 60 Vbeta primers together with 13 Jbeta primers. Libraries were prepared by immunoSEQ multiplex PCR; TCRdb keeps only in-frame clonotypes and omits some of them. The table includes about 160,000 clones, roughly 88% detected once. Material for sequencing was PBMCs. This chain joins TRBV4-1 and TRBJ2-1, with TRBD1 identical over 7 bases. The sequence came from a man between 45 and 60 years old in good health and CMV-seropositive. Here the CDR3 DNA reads TGCGCCAGCAGCCAAGATCGGGACAGTTACAATGAGCAGTTCTTC. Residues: CASSQDRDSYNEQFF.